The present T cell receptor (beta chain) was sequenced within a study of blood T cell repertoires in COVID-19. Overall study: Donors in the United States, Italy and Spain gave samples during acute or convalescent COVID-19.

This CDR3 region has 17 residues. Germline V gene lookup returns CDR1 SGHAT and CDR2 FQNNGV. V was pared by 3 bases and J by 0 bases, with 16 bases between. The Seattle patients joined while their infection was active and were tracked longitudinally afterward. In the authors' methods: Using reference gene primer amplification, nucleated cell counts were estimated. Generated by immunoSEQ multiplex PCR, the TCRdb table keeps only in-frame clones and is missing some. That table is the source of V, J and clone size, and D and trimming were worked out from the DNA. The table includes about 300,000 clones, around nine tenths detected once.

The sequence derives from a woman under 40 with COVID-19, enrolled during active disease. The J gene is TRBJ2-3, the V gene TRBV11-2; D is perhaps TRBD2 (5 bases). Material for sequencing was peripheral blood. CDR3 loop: CASSFSPGGPSTDTQYF. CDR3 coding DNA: TGTGCCAGCAGCTTCTCCCCTGGCGGGCCTAGCACAGATACGCAGTATTTT.